Presented here are 28 T cell receptor beta chains from one specimen sequenced in a study of beta chain features in type 1 diabetes. The study's findings and limits: Moderately but significantly shorter TCRB CDR3s were found in Type 1 diabetes patients in all four CD4+ subsets.

Their antigens are not known. Expressed TCRB transcripts were sequenced because the isolated RNA had all been reverse transcribed beforehand. The assay was immunoSEQ multiplex PCR, and TCRdb's table has in-frame clones only and misses some. The repertoire holds around 650,000 clones, with 9.5% to 15% as singletons. Sequencing was done on a sample of naive CD4+ T cells from blood. These receptors came from a man younger than 40 with type 1 diabetes.

The V and J genes are TRBV10-3 and TRBJ2-2; 7 bases align to TRBD1. In germline, CDR1 is ENHRY, CDR2 SYGVKD. The CDR3 contains 14 residues. The V and J ends lost 4 bases and 5 bases, in that order; junction bases with no gene match: 4. The CDR3 coding sequence is TGTGCCATCAGTGGACAGGGAAGGACCGGGGAGCTGTTTTTT. Protein: CAISGQGRTGELFF.

This clone was seen a few times. This chain links TRBV27 with TRBJ1-4; the D is unclear. The CDR3 consists of 13 residues. Trimming stripped 6 bases from V and 5 bases from J, with 10 bases between. CDR1 and CDR2 from the germline V gene are MNHEY and SMNVEV (reference sequence). The CDR3 sequence is CASRPNTNEKLFF. In nucleotides, the CDR3 is TGTGCCAGCAGGCCTAACACAAATGAAAAACTGTTTTTT.

This chain joins TRBV7-9 and TRBJ2-3, with 10 bases that match TRBD2. With V trimmed by 2 bases and J by 2 bases, 4 bases remained unmatched. Germline V gives CDR1 SEHNR, CDR2 FQNEAQ (reference sequence). The CDR3 is 16 residues long. CDR3 nucleotides: TGTGCCAGCAGCTTACTAGCGGGGGTGTACACAGATACGCAGTATTTT. Protein sequence: CASSLLAGVYTDTQYF.

V is TRBV29-1 and J is TRBJ1-2; D may be TRBD1 (5 bases). The V end lost 5 bases, the J end lost 0 bases, and 10 bases lay between the germline ends. CDR1 is SQVTM and CDR2 is ANQGSEA in the germline V gene. The CDR3 spans 13 residues. CDR3 sequence (DNA): TGCAGCGTTTACAGGAATACTAACTATGGCTACACCTTC. As protein: CSVYRNTNYGYTF.

V usage is TRBV7-3 and J usage is TRBJ2-6; D unclear. CDR1 and CDR2 (germline): SGHTA, FQGTGA. This CDR3 region has 15 residues. V lost 3 bases, J lost 0 bases, and 6 bases lay in between. The CDR3 spells CASSLEVSGANVLTF. CDR3 nucleotides: TGTGCCAGCAGCTTGGAAGTCTCTGGGGCCAACGTCCTGACTTTC.

The chain employs TRBV7-2 and TRBJ2-3, with D maybe TRBD2 (6 bases). V was shortened by 3 bases and J by 2 bases, with 12 bases between the two germline ends. Looked up from germline, CDR1 is SGHTA and CDR2 is FQGNSA. The CDR3 sequence is 15 residues long. CDR3 in amino acids: CASSFQASATDTQYF. CDR3 nucleotides: TGTGCCAGCAGCTTTCAGGCTAGCGCCACAGATACGCAGTATTTT.

This clone was picked up a small number of times. Here the CDR3 reads CASSSPFTSGVTETQYF. CDR3 DNA sequence: TGTGCCAGCAGCTCCCCATTTACTAGCGGGGTTACGGAGACCCAGTACTTC. This chain joins TRBV11-3 and TRBJ2-5; 10 bases are shared with TRBD2. The CDR3 loop spans 17 amino acids. Germline V gene sequence: CDR1 SGHNT, CDR2 YENEEA. V gave up 4 bases and J gave up 5 bases; unmatched junction bases: 13.

The genes are TRBV12-5 and TRBJ2-5; D gene unclear. This CDR3 spans 12 amino acids. Trimming took 1 base from V and 4 from J, leaving 4 bases between them. Germline V CDR1 and CDR2: LGHNT, FRNRAP. Here the CDR3 reads CASGLAAETQYF. The CDR3 DNA reads as TGTGCTAGTGGTTTGGCAGCAGAGACCCAGTACTTC.

The chain has TRBV6-5 and TRBJ1-2; 8 bases map to TRBD1. With 8 bases clipped from V and 6 bases from J, the junction kept 2 bases outside the gene matches. Germline V gene sequence: CDR1 MNHEY, CDR2 SVGAGI. This CDR3 is built from 11 residues. CDR3 bases: TGTGCCAGCGGACAGGGAGATGGCTACACCTTC. Translated: CASGQGDGYTF.

In its sample, this clone was seen a few times. The chain combines TRBV13 with TRBJ1-6, with a weak D call TRBD1 (5 bases). V was cut by 0 bases and J by 13 bases, with 13 bases left in between. The CDR3 is made up of 14 amino acids. Germline V gives CDR1 PRHDT, CDR2 FYEKMQ (reference sequence). The CDR3 DNA follows: TGTGCCAGCAGCTTAGGTTGGAGGGACGGTCCCCTCCACTTT. Its translation: CASSLGWRDGPLHF. The whole variable domain, remainder taken from reference TRBV13 and TRBJ1-6, is AAGVIQSPRHLIKEKRETATLKCYPIPRHDTVYWYQQGPGQDPQFLISFYEKMQSDKGSIPDRFSAQQFSDYHSELNMSSLELGDSALYFCASSLGWRDGPLHFGNGTRLTVT.

Comments on this clone: Additional DNA sequences in this sample encode the identical CDR3. The chain couples TRBV7-2 to TRBJ2-7; no definite D call. The CDR3 has 9 amino acids. The V end lost 8 bases, the J end lost 3 bases, and 2 bases lay between the germline ends. Per the germline V gene, CDR1 is SGHTA and CDR2 is FQGNSA. CDR3 residues: CASGYEQYF. The DNA of the CDR3 is TGTGCCAGCGGCTACGAGCAGTACTTC.

The chain uses TRBV19 and TRBJ2-1; TRBD2 might be the D (5 bases). The germline V gene encodes CDR1 LNHDA and CDR2 SQIVND (reference sequence). The CDR3 has 15 amino acids. V was shortened by 3 bases and J by 7 bases, with 16 bases between the two germline ends. The CDR3 DNA reads as TGTGCCAGTAGTATTACTTCCGGGTGGAGGAATGAGCAGTTCTTC. This sequence encodes CASSITSGWRNEQFF.

As DNA, the CDR3 is TGTGCCAGCAGCCTCAAGGGGACAGTTAGCACAGATACGCAGTATTTT. It is translated as CASSLKGTVSTDTQYF. The chain joins TRBV9 to TRBJ2-3; 7 nucleotides align to TRBD1. V lost 4 bases, J lost 0 bases, and 8 bases stayed unmatched. CDR3 size: 16 residues. Germline V gene sequence: CDR1 SGDLS, CDR2 YYNGEE.

This clone was counted a few times. The chain recombines TRBV28 with TRBJ2-1, with TRBD2 matching 12 bases. The V and J ends lost 5 bases and 0 bases, in that order; junction bases with no gene match: 5. Looked up from germline, CDR1 is MDHEN and CDR2 is SYDVKM. The CDR3 runs to 17 residues. The DNA for the CDR3 is TGTGCCAGCAGTCCCCGACTAGCGGGGGCCTCCTACAATGAGCAGTTCTTC. Its translation: CASSPRLAGASYNEQFF.

The chain is built from TRBV6-5 and TRBJ2-3; tentatively, D is TRBD2 (6 bases). The ends were cut back, 5 bases at V and 1 base at J, with 7 bases in the middle. This CDR3 region has 13 residues. Germline V CDR1 and CDR2: MNHEY, SVGAGI. DNA of the CDR3: TGTGCCAGCAGTCGCGGGGGCACAGATACGCAGTATTTT. This sequence encodes CASSRGGTDTQYF.

V gene TRBV11-2 combines with J gene TRBJ2-2; tentatively, D is TRBD2 (5 bases). The CDR3 runs to 12 residues. Trimming shortened V by 6 bases and J by 8 bases, and 10 bases separated the two germline ends. Germline assignment: CDR1 SGHAT and CDR2 FQNNGV. This CDR3 is CASRKTGGELFF. Here the CDR3 DNA reads TGTGCCAGCAGAAAAACGGGGGGGGAGCTGTTTTTT.

The table lists this clone with a few counts. The J gene is TRBJ2-3, the V gene TRBV25-1, with 11 bases matching TRBD2. CDR1 is MGHDK and CDR2 is SYGVNS in the germline V gene. The CDR3 loop spans 14 amino acids. With 2 bases clipped from V and 6 bases from J, the junction kept 1 base outside the gene matches. Here the CDR3 reads CASSERTSGDTQYF. CDR3 DNA: TGTGCCAGCAGTGAACGGACTAGCGGGGATACGCAGTATTTT.

This clone was recorded a few times. This chain connects TRBV7-2 to TRBJ2-5; tentative D call: TRBD2 (5 bases). Germline-derived CDR1 and CDR2 are SGHTA and FQGNSA. CDR3 length: 14 residues. The V end was cut by 4 bases, the J end by 3 bases, with 12 bases between. The CDR3 loop is CASSYQRQKETQYF. Here the CDR3 DNA reads TGTGCCAGCAGCTACCAGCGGCAGAAAGAGACCCAGTACTTC.

V is TRBV18 and J is TRBJ1-6; 7 bases line up with TRBD1. The V gene end was trimmed by 4 bases and the J gene end by 0 bases; junction bases not matched to a gene: 6. This CDR3 spans 17 amino acids. Germline V gene sequence: CDR1 KGHSH, CDR2 LQKENI. CDR3 bases: TGTGCCAGCTCACTGGACAGGCGGTCCTCCTATAATTCACCCCTCCACTTT. Residues: CASSLDRRSSYNSPLHF.

V and J are TRBV4-2 and TRBJ1-1; the D is unclear. The germline gives CDR1 LGHNA, CDR2 YNFKEQ. There are 15 residues in the CDR3. Trimming removed 4 bases at V and 3 bases at J, with 15 bases between. The CDR3 loop is CASSPGAGPHTEAFF. The CDR3 region has the DNA TGTGCCAGCAGCCCGGGCGCTGGCCCCCACACTGAAGCTTTCTTT.

The rearrangement joins TRBV7-9 to TRBJ2-3, with a weak D call TRBD1 (5 bases). Per germline, CDR1 SEHNR and CDR2 FQNEAQ (reference sequence). The CDR3 spans 13 residues. Trimming removed 6 bases at V and 5 bases at J, with 12 bases between. In nucleotides, the CDR3 is TGTGCCAGCAGGATTACAGGTGGAGATACGCAGTATTTT. Translated: CASRITGGDTQYF. Using reference TRBV7-9 and TRBJ2-3 for the parts outside the CDR3, the full variable domain is DTGVSQNPRHKITKRGQNVTFRCDPISEHNRLYWYRQTLGQGPEFLTYFQNEAQLEKSRLLSDRFSAERPKGSFSTLEIQRTEQGDSAMYLCASRITGGDTQYFGPGTRLTVL.

This clone was seen more than once but under ten times. V gene TRBV7-2 combines with J gene TRBJ2-5; 9 positions agree with TRBD2. The CDR3 spans 14 residues. The V segment lost 4 bases and the J segment 5 bases; nucleotides outside the gene matches: 5. Germline assignment: CDR1 SGHTA and CDR2 FQGNSA. CDR3 protein: CASSSRGGLETQYF. CDR3 coding DNA: TGTGCCAGCAGCTCGCGGGGGGGCTTGGAGACCCAGTACTTC.

This clone was seen a handful of times. This specimen includes other DNA sequences encoding the same CDR3. The chain has TRBV9 and TRBJ1-5; D gene ambiguous. Germline V gene sequence: CDR1 SGDLS, CDR2 YYNGEE. This CDR3 has 14 amino acids. The ends were cut back, 2 bases at V and 2 bases at J, with 8 bases in the middle. The CDR3 spells CASSVTGGNQPQHF. The CDR3 nucleotides read TGTGCCAGCAGCGTTACCGGGGGCAATCAGCCCCAGCATTTT.

This clone was seen a few times. CDR3 in DNA: TGTGCCAGCGGCTCGGACGAGCAGTACTTC. Amino acids: CASGSDEQYF. This rearrangement joins TRBV7-9 to TRBJ2-7; D gene ambiguous. CDR1 is SEHNR and CDR2 is FQNEAQ in the germline V gene (reference sequence). V lost 8 bases, J lost 5 bases, and 7 bases lay in between. CDR3 length: 10 amino acids.

This clone occurred a few times. The rearrangement uses TRBV25-1 and TRBJ2-2, with a tentative D call TRBD2 (6 bases). The CDR3 totals 14 residues. V was clipped by 6 bases and J by 5 bases, with 13 bases between them. CDR1 is MGHDK, CDR2 SYGVNS, per germline. CDR3 residues: CASRKAGGTGELFF. CDR3 nucleotide sequence: TGTGCCAGCAGGAAGGCCGGGGGAACCGGGGAGCTGTTTTTT.

V gene TRBV25-1 combines with J gene TRBJ2-2, with a possible D match to TRBD2 (5 bases). The ends were cut back, 3 bases at V and 0 bases at J, with 11 bases in the middle. The CDR3 loop spans 16 amino acids. Germline CDR1 is MGHDK and CDR2 is SYGVNS. In DNA form, the CDR3 reads TGTGCCAGCAGTGATGGCCGGGGAGCGAACACCGGGGAGCTGTTTTTT. Translation: CASSDGRGANTGELFF.

The rearrangement joins TRBV4-3 to TRBJ2-3; TRBD1 agrees at 8 bases. The CDR3 loop spans 17 amino acids. V trimming: 3 bases; J trimming: 3 bases; junction bases outside the gene matches: 11. The germline CDR1 and CDR2 sequences are LGHNA and YSLEER. The CDR3 DNA reads TGCGCCAGCAGCCATGGGACAGGCGCCGTTAAAACAGATACGCAGTATTTT. It yields the protein CASSHGTGAVKTDTQYF.

In its sample, this clone was seen a few times. The chain is built from TRBV2 and TRBJ1-2, with 8 nucleotides matching TRBD1. The CDR3 runs 13 residues. J was trimmed by 6 bases and V by 5 bases; bases with no gene match: 5. CDR1 is SNHLY, CDR2 FYNNEI, per germline. The DNA for the CDR3 is TGTGCCAGCAGTACCAGGGGGCAGGATGGCTACACCTTC. Residues: CASSTRGQDGYTF. Supplemented by reference TRBV2 and TRBJ1-2, the full variable domain reads EPEVTQTPSHQVTQMGQEVILRCVPISNHLYFYWYRQILGQKVEFLVSFYNNEISEKSEIFDDQFSVERPDGSNFTLKIRSTKLEDSAMYFCASSTRGQDGYTFGSGTRLTVV.